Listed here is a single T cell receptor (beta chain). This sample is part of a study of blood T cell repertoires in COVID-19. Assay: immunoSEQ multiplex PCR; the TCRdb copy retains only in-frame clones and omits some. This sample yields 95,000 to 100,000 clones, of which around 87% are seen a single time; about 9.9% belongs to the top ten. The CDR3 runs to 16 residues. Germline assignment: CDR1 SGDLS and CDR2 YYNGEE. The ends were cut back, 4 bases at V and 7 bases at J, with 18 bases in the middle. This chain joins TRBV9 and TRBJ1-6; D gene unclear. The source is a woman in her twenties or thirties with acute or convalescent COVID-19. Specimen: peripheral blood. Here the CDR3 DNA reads TGTGCCAGCAGCCCAGGAGGTACCGATAAAAATTCACCCCTCCACTTT. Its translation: CASSPGGTDKNSPLHF.